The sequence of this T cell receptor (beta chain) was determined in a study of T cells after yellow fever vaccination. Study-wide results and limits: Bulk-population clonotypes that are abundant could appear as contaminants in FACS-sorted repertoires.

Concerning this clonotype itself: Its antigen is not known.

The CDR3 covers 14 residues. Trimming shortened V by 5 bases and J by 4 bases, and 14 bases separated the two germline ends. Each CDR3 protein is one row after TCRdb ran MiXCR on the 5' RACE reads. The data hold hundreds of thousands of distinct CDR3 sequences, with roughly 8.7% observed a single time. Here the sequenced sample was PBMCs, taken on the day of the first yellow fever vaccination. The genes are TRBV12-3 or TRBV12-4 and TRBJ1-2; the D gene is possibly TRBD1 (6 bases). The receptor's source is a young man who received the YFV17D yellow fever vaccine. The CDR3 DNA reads TGTGCCAGCAGTGACAGGCAAGGAAGCTATGGCTACACCTTC. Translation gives CASSDRQGSYGYTF.